These 30 T cell receptor beta chains were all obtained from the same sample, sequenced in a study of cytomegalovirus exposure and HLA in healthy donors. Sequencing was performed with immunoSEQ multiplex PCR; in TCRdb, only in-frame clones are kept and a portion is missing. In the table there are some 45,000 clones, approximately 90% of which are singletons. Sequencing input: PBMCs. All receptors derive from a man in his late teens or twenties in good health and CMV-seronegative.

By share of the sample, this clone is medium-sized. The chain recombines TRBV4-1 with TRBJ1-1, with TRBD1 as a possible D gene (5 bases). Germline CDR1 and CDR2: MGHRA and YSYEKL. Trimming took 0 bases from V and 4 from J, leaving 15 bases between them. The CDR3 runs to 16 residues. CDR3 protein: CASSQDWGRVVTEAFF. The CDR3 DNA sequence: TGCGCCAGCAGCCAAGATTGGGGCAGGGTGGTCACTGAAGCTTTCTTT.

V usage is TRBV9 and J usage is TRBJ1-2; TRBD1 agrees at 8 bases. The CDR3 extends over 13 amino acids. V shed 2 bases and J 7 bases; nucleotides not matched to a gene: 4. Germline V gene data show CDR1 as SGDLS and CDR2 as YYNGEE. CDR3 DNA: TGTGCCAGCAGCGTCCAGGGGGCCGCTGGCTACACCTTC. Protein: CASSVQGAAGYTF.

The V call is TRBV4-2, the J call TRBJ2-6; D is uncertain. The ends were cut back, 1 base at V and 0 bases at J, with 7 bases in the middle. CDR1 is LGHNA and CDR2 is YNFKEQ in the germline V gene. The CDR3 contains 16 residues. The CDR3 protein is CASSQAGPSGANVLTF. The CDR3 coding sequence is TGTGCCAGCAGCCAAGCGGGTCCCTCTGGGGCCAACGTCCTGACTTTC.

The chain is built from TRBV5-1 and TRBJ1-6, with D possibly being TRBD1 (5 bases). The CDR3 is made up of 17 amino acids. The germline V and J ends were trimmed by 4 bases and 5 bases, with 19 bases remaining between them. Germline V gives CDR1 SGHRS, CDR2 YFSETQ. CDR3 bases: TGCGCCAGCAGCCAATACAGGTCCCTGACAGATAATTCACCCCTCCACTTT. This gives the protein CASSQYRSLTDNSPLHF.

The genes are TRBV6-5 and TRBJ1-2; 8 bases fit TRBD1. The CDR3 consists of 13 residues. The J segment lost 8 bases and the V segment lost 4 bases, leaving 6 bases of the junction unmatched. CDR1 MNHEY and CDR2 SVGAGI come from the germline V gene. The CDR3, as DNA: TGTGCCAGCAGTTCTGGGACAGGTGCCGGCTACACCTTC. Its translation is CASSSGTGAGYTF.

J is TRBJ1-1 and V is TRBV6-5; 10 nucleotides align to TRBD1. The ends lost 2 bases at V and 3 bases at J; junction bases unmatched: 3. Germline CDR1 is MNHEY and CDR2 is SVGAGI. This CDR3 comprises 15 residues. The CDR3 coding sequence is TGTGCCAGCAGTTACACCGGGACAGGGGACACTGAAGCTTTCTTT. Its protein product is CASSYTGTGDTEAFF.

The chain combines TRBV28 with TRBJ2-1, with a weak D call TRBD1 (5 bases). CDR1 and CDR2 from the germline V gene are MDHEN and SYDVKM. Trimming removed 5 bases from V and 0 bases from J, with 11 bases in between. The CDR3 extends over 15 amino acids. The CDR3 loop reads CASSPRQYSYNEQFF. For the CDR3, the DNA is TGTGCCAGCAGTCCCCGACAGTACTCCTACAATGAGCAGTTCTTC.

The V and J genes are TRBV7-3 and TRBJ2-3; maybe TRBD1 (6 bases). V lost 5 bases and J 1 base, leaving 13 bases between the germline ends. Germline-derived CDR1 and CDR2 are SGHTA and FQGTGA. The CDR3 length is 15 residues. CDR3 DNA: TGTGCCAGCAGCCCCAATGCAGGGGGCACAGATACGCAGTATTTT. Translation gives CASSPNAGGTDTQYF. Filled out from reference TRBV7-3 and TRBJ2-3, the complete variable domain reads GAGVSQTPSNKVTEKGKYVELRCDPISGHTALYWYRQSLGQGPEFLIYFQGTGAADDSGLPNDRFFAVRPEGSVSTLKIQRTERGDSAVYLCASSPNAGGTDTQYFGPGTRLTVL.

This chain links TRBV4-2 with TRBJ2-5; 12 bases are a match to TRBD2. V lost 2 bases to trimming and J lost 5 bases; unmatched junction nucleotides: 0. The CDR3 totals 14 residues. Germline V gives CDR1 LGHNA, CDR2 YNFKEQ. The CDR3 DNA is TGTGCCAGCAGCCAACTAGCGGGAGGGGAGACCCAGTACTTC. It codes for CASSQLAGGETQYF.

This sequence joins TRBV4-1 and TRBJ1-2, with D uncertain. This CDR3 has 16 residues. CDR1 is MGHRA and CDR2 is YSYEKL in the germline V gene. V gave up 1 base and J gave up 2 bases, with 14 bases separating them. In DNA form, the CDR3 reads TGCGCCAGCAGCCAAGTAACATTCCCTCTCAACTATGGCTACACCTTC. It yields the protein CASSQVTFPLNYGYTF.

The chain combines TRBV7-9 with TRBJ2-7, with D hard to call. V was clipped by 0 bases and J by 4 bases, with 10 bases between them. This CDR3 has 14 residues. Germline V gene sequence: CDR1 SEHNR, CDR2 FQNEAQ (reference sequence). As DNA, the CDR3 is TGTGCCAGCAGCTTAGCTGGGCGATATTACGAGCAGTACTTC. Encoded protein: CASSLAGRYYEQYF.

The rearrangement links TRBV6-5 to TRBJ1-1; D is uncertain. CDR1 is MNHEY, CDR2 SVGAGI, per germline. The CDR3 loop spans 14 amino acids. V was clipped by 6 bases and J by 5 bases, with 16 bases between them. In DNA, the CDR3 is TGTGCCAGCAGCCTCCCCGGGGAGGGAACTGAAGCTTTCTTT. Translation: CASSLPGEGTEAFF.

V gene TRBV19 combines with J gene TRBJ1-6, with a tentative D call TRBD1 (5 bases). Germline V gives CDR1 LNHDA, CDR2 SQIVND (reference sequence). This CDR3 region has 15 residues. The V end lost 5 bases, the J end lost 7 bases, and 15 bases lay between the germline ends. The CDR3 coding sequence is TGTGCCAGTAGTTTTCGGGGGATGCGGAATTCACCCCTCCACTTT. Protein product: CASSFRGMRNSPLHF.

The chain is built from TRBV5-1 and TRBJ2-3; 7 nucleotides line up with TRBD2. V dropped 0 bases and J dropped 5; count of bases not matched to a gene: 3. CDR1 SGHRS and CDR2 YFSETQ come from the germline V gene. This CDR3 has 14 residues. The CDR3 DNA sequence: TGCGCCAGCAGCTTGGCTGGGGGGGGAGATACGCAGTATTTT. Its translation: CASSLAGGGDTQYF.

The chain has TRBV6-1 and TRBJ1-2, with D hard to call. V lost 5 bases, J lost 6 bases, and 4 bases lay in between. CDR1 MNHNS and CDR2 SASEGT come from the germline V gene. CDR3 length: 10 amino acids. CDR3 nucleotide sequence: TGTGCCAGCAGTTATCATGGCTACACCTTC. As protein: CASSYHGYTF.

This chain joins TRBV6-4 and TRBJ2-1, with a possible D match to TRBD1 (6 bases). Germline V CDR1 and CDR2: MRHNA, SNTAGT. Trimming removed 2 bases from V and 5 bases from J, with 7 bases in between. The CDR3 loop spans 13 amino acids. The CDR3, as DNA: TGTGCCAGCAGTGACCAGGGGAACAATGAGCAGTTCTTC. It encodes CASSDQGNNEQFF.

The chain couples TRBV9 to TRBJ1-2, with 7 bases fitting TRBD1. Germline V gene lookup returns CDR1 SGDLS and CDR2 YYNGEE. V shed 4 bases and J 0 bases; nucleotides not matched to a gene: 18. CDR3 length equals 19 residues. The CDR3 bases are TGTGCCAGCAGCCTCCCAGACGGGACAGCGGTAAGGGCTAACTATGGCTACACCTTC. Translated: CASSLPDGTAVRANYGYTF.

The gene calls are TRBV4-2 and TRBJ2-7; a weak D match, TRBD1 (9 bases). The V and J ends lost 0 bases and 6 bases respectively, with 21 bases between them. This CDR3 is built from 17 residues. Germline V gives CDR1 LGHNA, CDR2 YNFKEQ. The CDR3 DNA sequence: TGTGCCAGCAGCCAAGATTATAGCGGGACAGGGCGGGTCGAGCAGTACTTC. This gives the protein CASSQDYSGTGRVEQYF.

Here the CDR3 DNA reads TGTGCCAGCAGCCAAGATCCCCCAGGGGGGCAAATGAACACTGAAGCTTTCTTT. Translation gives CASSQDPPGGQMNTEAFF. The V gene is TRBV4-2, the J gene TRBJ1-1; 7 bases agree with TRBD1. Germline trimming cut 0 bases from V and 0 bases from J; bases unmatched to any gene: 10. The CDR3 totals 18 residues. Germline CDR1 is LGHNA and CDR2 is YNFKEQ.

This chain joins TRBV7-6 and TRBJ1-6; 7 positions match TRBD1. V shed 3 bases, J shed 8 bases, and the junction held 4 bases outside the gene matches. The CDR3 consists of 14 residues. The germline V gene encodes CDR1 SGHVS and CDR2 FNYEAQ. This chain's CDR3 is CASSLTGWDSPLHF. CDR3 DNA sequence: TGTGCCAGCAGCTTGACAGGGTGGGATTCACCCCTCCACTTT.

The chain joins TRBV5-5 to TRBJ1-6, with TRBD1 matching 7 bases. There are 16 residues in the CDR3. Trimming cost V 3 bases and J 7 bases; bases outside gene matches: 10. CDR1 SGHKS and CDR2 YYEKEE come from the germline V gene (reference sequence). CDR3 in DNA: TGTGCCAGCAGCTACCTCCGGACCAGGGGGAATTCACCCCTCCACTTT. Translation gives CASSYLRTRGNSPLHF.

This chain uses TRBV7-6 with TRBJ2-7, with 7 nucleotides matching TRBD1. CDR3 size: 16 residues. J was trimmed by 1 base and V by 2 bases; bases with no gene match: 8. Per the germline V gene, CDR1 is SGHVS and CDR2 is FNYEAQ. The CDR3 here is CASSLSTGARSYEQYF. For the CDR3, the DNA is TGTGCCAGCAGCTTATCCACAGGGGCCCGTTCCTACGAGCAGTACTTC.

The genes are TRBV6-5 and TRBJ2-2; perhaps TRBD1 as D (5 bases). Trimming took 7 bases from V and 3 from J, leaving 12 bases between them. Germline V gene data show CDR1 as MNHEY and CDR2 as SVGAGI. The CDR3 spans 14 residues. DNA of the CDR3: TGTGCCAGCACCAACAGGAGATACACCGGGGAGCTGTTTTTT. Amino acids: CASTNRRYTGELFF.

In this sample, this clone turned up a few times. CDR3 nucleotides: TGTGCCAGCAGCCCAGGGTACAATGAGCAGTTCTTC. Its protein product is CASSPGYNEQFF. V and J are TRBV9 and TRBJ2-1, with D perhaps matching TRBD1 (5 bases). The CDR3 totals 12 residues. Germline V gene sequence: CDR1 SGDLS, CDR2 YYNGEE. Trimming cost V 4 bases and J 4 bases, with 6 bases left between them.

V usage is TRBV5-8 and J usage is TRBJ1-4, with D unclear. The CDR3 covers 16 residues. Germline loops: CDR1 SGHTS, CDR2 YDEGEE. Between the trimmed V and J ends, which lost 4 bases and 5 bases, there was a span of 18 bases. In DNA form, the CDR3 reads TGTGCCAGCAGCCCCCATCATGCGCGGCTAAATGAAAAACTGTTTTTT. Protein sequence: CASSPHHARLNEKLFF.

This clone appeared once. This chain connects TRBV30 to TRBJ2-7; D is perhaps TRBD2 (6 bases). This CDR3 is 12 amino acids long. Trimming removed 4 bases from V and 3 bases from J, with 10 bases in between. Germline V CDR1 and CDR2: GTSNPN, SVGIG (reference sequence). Written as DNA, the CDR3 is TGTGCCTGGAAGGTAGCGGACTACGAGCAGTACTTC. Amino acid sequence: CAWKVADYEQYF.

This clone appeared a few times. The rearrangement links TRBV14 to TRBJ2-7, with 11 bases lining up with TRBD2. The germline V gene has CDR1 SGHDN and CDR2 FVKESK. The CDR3 is 16 residues long. With V trimmed by 2 bases and J by 2 bases, 5 bases remained unmatched. CDR3 region: CASSQRQLAGAYEQYF. CDR3 DNA sequence: TGTGCCAGCAGCCAAAGGCAACTAGCGGGGGCCTACGAGCAGTACTTC.

This chain joins TRBV6-5 and TRBJ2-5, with 8 positions matching TRBD2. Matching the DNA end better, TRBJ2-7 makes the J call doubtful. CDR3 length: 15 amino acids. Per the germline V gene, CDR1 is MNHEY and CDR2 is SVGAGI. CDR3 sequence reads: CASSFLAGRSYEQYF. As DNA, the CDR3 is TGTGCCAGCAGTTTCCTAGCGGGCCGCTCCTACGAGCAGTACTTC.

The table lists this clone with a count of one. CDR3 protein: CASSPLNRESPLHF. The CDR3 DNA reads as TGTGCCAGCTCACCACTGAACAGGGAATCACCCCTCCACTTT. V usage is TRBV18 and J usage is TRBJ1-6, with a possible D match to TRBD1 (6 bases). The CDR3 spans 14 residues. The V gene's germline CDR1 is KGHSH and CDR2 LQKENI. Trimming removed 1 base from V and 10 bases from J, with 11 bases in between.

This chain uses TRBV7-9 with TRBJ1-5, with D perhaps matching TRBD1 (5 bases). The CDR3 runs 15 residues. V was shortened by 1 base and J by 3 bases, with 10 bases between the two germline ends. CDR1 is SEHNR and CDR2 is FQNEAQ in the germline V gene (reference sequence). CDR3 DNA: TGTGCCAGCAGCTTAGGGGCAGGGATCAATCAGCCCCAGCATTTT. This gives the protein CASSLGAGINQPQHF.